The 10 T cell receptor beta chains reported below all come from one sample, sequenced in a study of PD-1 blockade in mismatch repair-deficient tumors. Assay used: immunoSEQ multiplex PCR; TCRdb lists only in-frame clones, some missing. The sample consists of under 25,000 clones, 84% of them appearing once. This specimen was peripheral blood, taken 2 weeks after starting pembrolizumab. The receptor source for this set is an adult with mismatch repair-deficient cancer.

The chain employs TRBV9 and TRBJ2-1; no definite D call. The CDR3 has 14 residues. V gave up 4 bases and J gave up 6 bases, with 14 bases separating them. Germline CDR1 and CDR2: SGDLS and YYNGEE. CDR3 residues: CASSPRDGPNEQFF. For the CDR3, the DNA is TGTGCCAGCAGCCCGAGAGACGGGCCCAATGAGCAGTTCTTC.

This chain connects TRBV16 to TRBJ2-7; 12 bases map to TRBD2. Germline V gene data show CDR1 as KGHSY and CDR2 as FQNENV. This CDR3 has 14 residues. The junction had 2 bases not matched to a gene; V was cut back by 7 bases and J by 1 base. The CDR3 is CASTGTSGSYEQYF. The CDR3 DNA reads as TGTGCCAGCACCGGGACTAGCGGGTCCTACGAGCAGTACTTC.

This clone came up once. The chain joins TRBV4-1 to TRBJ2-3; the D gene is possibly TRBD2 (5 bases). This CDR3 comprises 15 residues. Trimming took off 4 bases at V and 2 bases at J, with 13 bases between the two ends. CDR1 and CDR2 from the germline V gene are MGHRA and YSYEKL. CDR3: CASSPTKEDTDTQYF. The CDR3 DNA sequence: TGCGCCAGCAGCCCTACAAAGGAGGACACAGATACGCAGTATTTT.

This chain's CDR3 is CASSGGTGFGYTF. CDR3 coding DNA: TGTGCCAGCAGTGGGGGAACAGGGTTCGGCTACACCTTC. J is TRBJ1-2 and V is TRBV6-1, with a possible D match to TRBD1 (6 bases). Per the germline V gene, CDR1 is MNHNS and CDR2 is SASEGT. Between the trimmed V and J ends, which lost 4 bases and 8 bases, there was a span of 14 bases. The CDR3 consists of 13 residues.

V and J are TRBV6-1 and TRBJ2-7; 7 bases align to TRBD1. Germline values: CDR1 MNHNS, CDR2 SASEGT. This CDR3 is 13 amino acids long. Trimming removed 5 bases from V and 7 bases from J; junction bases left unmatched: 8. CDR3 nucleotides: TGTGCCAGCAGTCCGGGGACAGCGGTTGAGCAGTACTTC. It yields the protein CASSPGTAVEQYF.

This chain connects TRBV5-6 to TRBJ2-3; TRBD1 matches 11 bases. The germline CDR1 and CDR2 sequences are SGHDT and YYEEEE. Trimming removed 4 bases from V and 1 base from J; junction bases left unmatched: 5. The CDR3 consists of 16 residues. CDR3 residues: CASSRRTGGGTDTQYF. The CDR3 nucleotides read TGTGCCAGCAGCCGGAGGACAGGGGGCGGCACAGATACGCAGTATTTT.

This clone was detected only once. This chain connects TRBV6-6 to TRBJ2-3; D is unclear. Trimming took 3 bases from V and 5 from J, leaving 6 bases between them. Germline loops: CDR1 MNHNY, CDR2 SVGAGI (reference sequence). The CDR3 contains 12 residues. In nucleotides, the CDR3 is TGTGCCAGCAGTTATCCCGTAGATACGCAGTATTTT. Amino acids: CASSYPVDTQYF.

The V and J genes are TRBV19 and TRBJ2-1; D may be TRBD2 (5 bases). Germline V gives CDR1 LNHDA, CDR2 SQIVND (reference sequence). The CDR3 is made up of 17 amino acids. V lost 3 bases and J lost 4, with 19 bases in between. The CDR3 reads CASSIAGSTWLYNEQFF. The CDR3 nucleotides read TGTGCCAGTAGTATTGCTGGGAGTACGTGGTTGTACAATGAGCAGTTCTTC.

This chain links TRBV13 with TRBJ2-1; D unresolved. The CDR3 extends over 15 amino acids. Trimming left V 0 bases short and J 0 bases short, with 6 bases between. Germline V gene data show CDR1 as PRHDT and CDR2 as FYEKMQ (reference sequence). The CDR3 nucleotides read TGTGCCAGCAGCTTAGGACAGAGCTCCTACAATGAGCAGTTCTTC. The encoded protein is CASSLGQSSYNEQFF.

This clone was seen a single time. This sequence joins TRBV6-6 and TRBJ2-3; a possible D gene is TRBD2 (5 bases). Between the trimmed V and J ends, which lost 2 bases and 4 bases, there was a span of 10 bases. The CDR3 spans 14 residues. Looked up from germline, CDR1 is MNHNY and CDR2 is SVGAGI (reference sequence). The CDR3 DNA follows: TGTGCCAGCAGTTACGGGTCTAGCCCAGATACGCAGTATTTT. Translation gives CASSYGSSPDTQYF.